The 3 T cell receptor beta chains in this list originate from one sample, sequenced in a study of a mutant IDH1 vaccine in newly diagnosed glioma. No antigens are known for them. The protocol was immunoSEQ multiplex PCR, while the TCRdb copy is restricted to in-frame clones and leaves out a portion. The table lists under 70,000 clones, about 81% of them singletons. Time point specified: week 5, during vaccination. The study gave 300 ug of mutant IDH1 20-mer peptide per vaccine dose, with topical imiquimod. The starting material was PBMCs, obtained from a glioma patient whose treatment included an IDH1 peptide vaccine. All receptors derive from a woman aged 50 to 60 with glioma.

The chain couples TRBV6-5 to TRBJ1-1; D unclear. CDR1 and CDR2 (germline): MNHEY, SVGAGI. Deletions cut 9 bases from V and 1 base from J, with 12 bases between. The CDR3 spans 13 residues. CDR3 nucleotides: TGTGCCAGTGCTCTGGGCCGGAACACTGAAGCTTTCTTT. It codes for CASALGRNTEAFF.

A single count supports this clone. This chain connects TRBV28 to TRBJ2-4, with 8 bases that match TRBD1. The trim removed 5 bases at V and 6 bases at J, leaving 9 bases unmatched. Looked up from germline, CDR1 is MDHEN and CDR2 is SYDVKM. CDR3 length equals 15 residues. CDR3 sequence: CASSQTGTGGNIQYF. In DNA form, the CDR3 reads TGTGCCAGCAGTCAGACCGGGACAGGCGGAAACATTCAGTACTTC.

The chain is built from TRBV6-6 and TRBJ2-7; the D gene is possibly TRBD1 (6 bases). The germline V and J ends were trimmed by 6 bases and 3 bases, with 15 bases remaining between them. The V gene's germline CDR1 is MNHNY and CDR2 SVGAGI (reference sequence). The CDR3 extends over 14 amino acids. The CDR3: CASSSDRSLYEQYF. For the CDR3, the DNA is TGTGCCAGCAGCTCAGACAGGTCTCTCTACGAGCAGTACTTC.